Here is one T cell receptor beta chain with its context. What it binds is not known. The data belong to a study of T cell responses to AZD1222 COVID-19 vaccine. CDR3 length: 15 amino acids. Germline values: CDR1 MNHEY, CDR2 SVGEGT. Trimming took off 6 bases at V and 1 base at J, with 12 bases between the two ends. This table comes from immunoSEQ multiplex PCR, and its TCRdb copy is limited to in-frame clones, with some not included. The repertoire consists of 100,000 to 130,000 clones, with about nine tenths occurring once and the leading ten covering about 4.5%. Study results and caveats: Sampled repertoires all dated from after the peak T cell response. Mapped onto spike, vaccine-associated CD4 TCRs spanned it and were dominant at 160-218 and 743-854. Recipients of two AZD1222 doses showed rising Spike-specific TCR breadth and depth. The donors showed a predominance of white British ancestry and of females, with possible underestimation of clonal diversity.

Source: peripheral blood, taken on day 0 of AZD1222 vaccination. The receptor's source is an adult in good health. The V call is TRBV6-2 or TRBV6-3, the J call TRBJ2-2; tentatively, D is TRBD2 (5 bases). The CDR3 nucleotides are TGTGCCAGCAGCCCCGGGATTCTGAACACCGGGGAGCTGTTTTTT. It is translated as CASSPGILNTGELFF.